The text below deals with one TCR beta chain. This clone has just one count. Its antigen is still unknown. No per-base quality is available; no much larger clone lies one base away. The data were obtained in a study of blood T cell repertoires in COVID-19 (dated by TCRdb to 2018 to 2020). Turning to the overall study: The collaborator samples originated in the United States, Italy and Spain and spanned the acute and convalescent phases of COVID-19. The prospective study material was composed of cDNA or gDNA derived from T cells, B-cell-depleted T cells, or PBMCs. Where available, HLA class I and class II types were obtained from metadata supplied by the sample provider rather than from assay-based typing. Subjects who had been exposed to COVID-19, were actively infected with it, or had recovered from it provided the deeply sampled blood TCRbeta repertoires that made up the dataset. The repertoires were made available in a free public database intended to serve as a resource for research on the immune response to SARS-CoV-2. A de-identified subject ID, COVID-19 status, age in years and sex were almost always included in the sample metadata. The samples were drawn from two sources: the first 160 participants of the ongoing ImmuneRACE study, and 1,200 or so subjects contributed by 6 global collaborators.

The immunoSEQ Assay, a bias-controlled multiplex PCR, was used to amplify TCRbeta CDR3 regions from genomic DNA. The authors' analysis ran thus. The number of nucleated cells in each sample was estimated from the amplification of reference gene primers within the assay. To quantify the absolute abundance of each unique TCRbeta CDR3 rearrangement, sequence reads were collapsed and filtered. For each sample, productive Simpson clonality was calculated as the square root of Simpson's diversity index across productive rearrangements. As stored in TCRdb, this immuneACCESS dataset retains in-frame rearrangements with V and J assigned. A fraction of the clones does not appear; measured against another copy, unresolved V genes explain less than half of the discrepancy, and the remainder lacks a known reason. V and J calls and clone size are those listed in that table; D and trimming were worked out from the DNA. In all, the sample holds around 200,000 clones, and about four fifths of those were seen once. The ten largest clones represent roughly 2.5% of the sample.

Taken from cysteine to phenylalanine, the CDR3 has 14 residues. Only the CDR3 DNA is retained, 42 bases long and in frame from the first base. At the junction V is shortened by 8 bases and J by 5 bases, with 17 bases in between. Looking up the germline V gene yields CDR1 SNHLY and CDR2 FYNNEI. Each collaborating institution followed its own protocols to collect whole blood in K2EDTA tubes. For TCRbeta analysis, collaborators shipped samples as frozen whole blood, isolated PBMCs, or DNA extracted from either of those sample types. The full study reports these points: The amount of clinical and demographic metadata varied by source and participant and was provided uncurated.

The source of this sequence is a woman aged 40 to 50 with active or convalescent COVID-19. The chain couples TRBV2 to TRBJ2-3; TRBD2 is perhaps the D gene, given 5 matching bases. The specimen was peripheral blood. The sequence in DNA is TGTGCCAGCCGCCCGGATAACGGAGGAGATACGCAGTATTTT. Its translation reads: CASRPDNGGDTQYF.